This entry lists 30 T cell receptor beta chains sequenced from one sample in a study of blood T cell repertoires in COVID-19. Clones were read by immunoSEQ multiplex PCR, and TCRdb kept only the in-frame ones, dropping some. The table includes more than 85,000 clones, 70% to 90% detected once. Sequenced: peripheral blood. Receptor source: a human donor with COVID-19, enrolled during active disease. The donor label of this sample is uncertain.

This clone was counted only a few times. This sample also contains other DNA sequences that code for the same CDR3. The genes are TRBV5-1 and TRBJ2-5; 12 positions match TRBD1. Trimming took 4 bases from V and 0 from J; bases not matched to a gene: 4. The germline V gene has CDR1 SGHRS and CDR2 YFSETQ. CDR3 length: 16 residues. CDR3 sequence (DNA): TGCGCCAGCAGCCCCGGGACAGGGGGCTACCAAGAGACCCAGTACTTC. Amino acid sequence: CASSPGTGGYQETQYF.

This chain uses TRBV7-8 with TRBJ2-3, with 10 bases fitting TRBD2. The V gene end was trimmed by 5 bases and the J gene end by 2 bases; junction bases not matched to a gene: 7. The CDR3 loop spans 16 amino acids. In germline, CDR1 is SGHVS, CDR2 FQNEAQ. For the CDR3, the DNA is TGTGCCAGCAGCCGAGTAGCGGGAGGATCCACAGATACGCAGTATTTT. As protein: CASSRVAGGSTDTQYF.

This chain links TRBV5-1 with TRBJ1-2; perhaps TRBD1 as D (6 bases). CDR3 size: 13 residues. The V end lost 0 bases, the J end lost 8 bases, and 11 bases lay between the germline ends. CDR1 and CDR2 (germline): SGHRS, YFSETQ. CDR3: CASSLDRAEGYTF. The CDR3 nucleotides read TGCGCCAGCAGCTTGGACAGGGCGGAGGGCTACACCTTC.

This chain links TRBV3-1 (or the pseudogene TRBV3-2) with TRBJ1-1, with D uncertain. Germline V gives CDR1 LGHDT, CDR2 YNNKEL (reference sequence). Trimming took 1 base from V and 3 from J, leaving 9 bases between them. The CDR3 runs 14 residues. CDR3 nucleotide sequence: TGTGCCAGCAGCCAAGCTCCCACGGACACTGAAGCTTTCTTT. It specifies CASSQAPTDTEAFF.

The chain has TRBV18 and TRBJ1-1, with a possible D match to TRBD1 (6 bases). The CDR3 is 15 amino acids. Germline CDR1 is KGHSH and CDR2 is LQKENI. V was trimmed by 0 bases and J by 5 bases, leaving 13 bases between them. The CDR3 coding sequence is TGTGCCAGCTCACCACCGATGAACCAGGGGACTGAAGCTTTCTTT. It encodes CASSPPMNQGTEAFF. The variable domain in full, with the rest retrieved from reference TRBV18 and TRBJ1-1, is NAGVMQNPRHLVRRRGQEARLRCSPMKGHSHVYWYRQLPEEGLKFMVYLQKENIIDESGMPKERFSAEFPKEGPSILRIQQVVRGDSAAYFCASSPPMNQGTEAFFGQGTRLTVV.

V usage is TRBV11-2 and J usage is TRBJ2-7; 9 nucleotides agree with TRBD1. V lost 2 bases and J lost 5; bases outside the gene matches: 4. The CDR3 has 14 amino acids. The germline V gene encodes CDR1 SGHAT and CDR2 FQNNGV. CDR3 loop: CASSLTGQGNEQYF. The CDR3 DNA reads as TGTGCCAGCAGCTTAACCGGACAGGGGAACGAGCAGTACTTC.

The rearrangement uses TRBV11-2 and TRBJ1-1; a weak D match, TRBD1 (6 bases). Germline assignment: CDR1 SGHAT and CDR2 FQNNGV. CDR3 length: 15 amino acids. V gave up 2 bases and J gave up 1 base, with 11 bases separating them. The CDR3 reads CASSLSGTQNTEAFF. The CDR3 nucleotides read TGTGCCAGCAGCTTATCCGGGACACAGAACACTGAAGCTTTCTTT.

The J gene is TRBJ1-3, the V gene TRBV9; D is unresolved. Per the germline V gene, CDR1 is SGDLS and CDR2 is YYNGEE. This CDR3 has 13 residues. Trimming took off 3 bases at V and 6 bases at J, with 10 bases between the two ends. The CDR3 spells CASSAPHVNTIYF. Here the CDR3 DNA reads TGTGCCAGCAGCGCCCCCCATGTAAACACCATATATTTT.

This sequence joins TRBV14 and TRBJ1-3; possible D gene TRBD1, 6 bases. CDR1 SGHDN and CDR2 FVKESK come from the germline V gene. V lost 0 bases and J lost 4, with 13 bases in between. This CDR3 has 16 amino acids. CDR3 sequence: CASSQDPAGTGNTIYF. In DNA, the CDR3 is TGTGCCAGCAGCCAAGATCCCGCAGGGACAGGAAACACCATATATTTT.

The rearrangement links TRBV12-3 or TRBV12-4 to TRBJ1-3; no clear D gene. The CDR3 consists of 13 residues. Trimming took 5 bases from V and 3 from J, leaving 8 bases between them. CDR3 bases: TGTGCCAGCAGTAGGCAGGTTGGAAACACCATATATTTT. Its translation is CASSRQVGNTIYF.

This clone occurred once. The chain links TRBV9 to TRBJ2-3; 11 nucleotides match TRBD2. Germline loops: CDR1 SGDLS, CDR2 YYNGEE. V lost 3 bases, J lost 6 bases, and 9 bases stayed unmatched. CDR3 size: 16 residues. This CDR3 is CASSALGTSGLDTQYF. The CDR3 DNA is TGTGCCAGCAGCGCTCTCGGGACTAGCGGTCTTGATACGCAGTATTTT. Combining the CDR3 with reference TRBV9 and TRBJ2-3 gives the whole variable domain DSGVTQTPKHLITATGQRVTLRCSPRSGDLSVYWYQQSLDQGLQFLIQYYNGEERAKGNILERFSAQQFPDLHSELNLSSLELGDSALYFCASSALGTSGLDTQYFGPGTRLTVL.

This chain uses TRBV7-9 with TRBJ2-1; TRBD1 aligns across 7 bases. After removal of 3 bases from V and 0 bases from J, the junction contained 14 bases not matched to a gene. Germline V lookup: CDR1 SEHNR, CDR2 FQNEAQ (reference sequence). The CDR3 runs to 19 residues. CDR3 sequence: CASSFPPGQARNSYNEQFF. CDR3 nucleotide sequence: TGTGCCAGCAGCTTTCCCCCTGGACAGGCTAGAAACTCCTACAATGAGCAGTTCTTC.

CDR3: CASSFTGTARAGELFF. CDR3 nucleotides: TGTGCCAGCAGCTTTACAGGGACAGCGAGGGCCGGGGAGCTGTTTTTT. The chain combines TRBV7-9 with TRBJ2-2; 7 nucleotides match TRBD1. There are 16 residues in the CDR3. The V segment lost 3 bases and the J segment 6 bases; nucleotides outside the gene matches: 10. Looked up from germline, CDR1 is SEHNR and CDR2 is FQNEAQ (reference sequence).

This clone was counted a few times. The rearrangement links TRBV9 to TRBJ1-6; 7 nucleotides line up with TRBD1. CDR1 is SGDLS and CDR2 is YYNGEE in the germline V gene. V trimming: 2 bases; J trimming: 14 bases; junction bases outside the gene matches: 7. This CDR3 is built from 13 residues. The CDR3 region has the DNA TGTGCCAGCAGCGTCTCACAGGGGAAGGCCCTCCACTTT. This sequence encodes CASSVSQGKALHF. Supplemented by reference TRBV9 and TRBJ1-6, the full variable domain reads DSGVTQTPKHLITATGQRVTLRCSPRSGDLSVYWYQQSLDQGLQFLIQYYNGEERAKGNILERFSAQQFPDLHSELNLSSLELGDSALYFCASSVSQGKALHFGNGTRLTVT.

In nucleotides, the CDR3 is TGCGCCAGCAGTGAGGGGTACGCTAGCTCTGGGGCCAACGTCCTGACTTTC. Translating gives CASSEGYASSGANVLTF. The chain carries TRBV10-2 and TRBJ2-6; no clear D. The CDR3 extends over 17 amino acids. CDR1 and CDR2 (germline): WSHSY, SAAADI. Trimming shortened V by 2 bases and J by 0 bases, and 11 bases separated the two germline ends.

The chain joins TRBV15 to TRBJ2-3, with 9 positions matching TRBD1. V trimming: 2 bases; J trimming: 4 bases; junction bases outside the gene matches: 1. The length of the CDR3 is 14 residues. CDR1 LNHNV and CDR2 YYDKDF come from the germline V gene (reference sequence). The CDR3 region is CATSRRDRADTQYF. DNA of the CDR3: TGTGCCACCAGCAGACGGGACAGGGCAGATACGCAGTATTTT.

The rearrangement uses TRBV29-1 and TRBJ2-7; D may be TRBD2 (5 bases). Germline loops: CDR1 SQVTM, CDR2 ANQGSEA. Trimming cost V 4 bases and J 3 bases, with 7 bases left between them. This CDR3 is 11 amino acids long. CDR3 sequence: CSVAEDYEQYF. For the CDR3, the DNA is TGCAGCGTTGCGGAGGACTACGAGCAGTACTTC.

This clone was seen just once. The gene calls are TRBV2 and TRBJ1-5; D not resolved. CDR1 and CDR2 from the germline V gene are SNHLY and FYNNEI. The CDR3 loop spans 13 amino acids. Trimming removed 7 bases from V and 0 bases from J, with 7 bases in between. CDR3 in amino acids: CASTRDSNQPQHF. The CDR3 DNA reads as TGTGCCAGCACCCGGGATAGCAATCAGCCCCAGCATTTT.

This chain links TRBV6-1 with TRBJ2-7; 7 nucleotides agree with TRBD2. Trimming took 8 bases from V and 1 from J; bases not matched to a gene: 23. The germline V gene has CDR1 MNHNS and CDR2 SASEGT. The CDR3 is made up of 19 amino acids. CDR3 nucleotide sequence: TGTGCCAGCCGTGGAGTAGATGGGGGGGTTCGTTTAGCGTCCTACGAGCAGTACTTC. Amino acids: CASRGVDGGVRLASYEQYF.

The J gene is TRBJ2-1, the V gene TRBV4-1; 9 positions agree with TRBD2. The CDR3 is 18 amino acids. Germline CDR1 reads MGHRA; CDR2 reads YSYEKL. V gave up 3 bases and J gave up 0 bases; unmatched junction bases: 9. In DNA form, the CDR3 reads TGCGCCAGCAGCCATCCTAGCGGGGACGGCAGCTCCTACAATGAGCAGTTCTTC. It specifies CASSHPSGDGSSYNEQFF.

This CDR3 is CASRPRDRSSYNSPLHF. The CDR3 DNA reads as TGTGCCAGTAGACCGCGGGACAGGAGCTCCTATAATTCACCCCTCCACTTT. The chain is built from TRBV19 and TRBJ1-6; 8 bases agree with TRBD1. Germline V CDR1 and CDR2: LNHDA, SQIVND (reference sequence). The CDR3 consists of 17 residues. V lost 6 bases to trimming and J lost 0 bases; unmatched junction nucleotides: 7. Based on the CDR3 plus reference TRBV19 and TRBJ1-6, the full variable domain is DGGITQSPKYLFRKEGQNVTLSCEQNLNHDAMYWYRQDPGQGLRLIYYSQIVNDFQKGDIAEGYSVSREKKESFPLTVTSAQKNPTAFYLCASRPRDRSSYNSPLHFGNGTRLTVT.

The chain employs TRBV4-2 and TRBJ1-6; 7 bases line up with TRBD1. Trimming cost V 3 bases and J 5 bases; bases outside gene matches: 7. This CDR3 contains 16 residues. The germline CDR1 and CDR2 sequences are LGHNA and YNFKEQ. The CDR3, as DNA: TGTGCCAGCAGCCAGACAAAGGACAGGAATAATTCACCCCTCCACTTT. Its protein product is CASSQTKDRNNSPLHF.

J is TRBJ2-1 and V is TRBV24-1; TRBD2 is a possible D gene (6 bases). The germline V gene has CDR1 KGHDR and CDR2 SFDVKD. The length of the CDR3 is 13 residues. The germline V and J ends were trimmed by 10 bases and 6 bases, with 15 bases remaining between them. This CDR3 is CATFGPEGNEQFF. CDR3 DNA: TGTGCCACGTTCGGCCCGGAGGGCAATGAGCAGTTCTTC.

The rearrangement links TRBV10-3 to TRBJ2-1; D gene unclear. The CDR3 totals 16 residues. Looked up from germline, CDR1 is ENHRY and CDR2 is SYGVKD. With 3 bases removed from V and 0 bases from J, the gap between germline ends came to 12 bases. CDR3 residues: CAISDPVTLSYNEQFF. Here the CDR3 DNA reads TGTGCCATCAGTGACCCGGTAACTCTCTCCTACAATGAGCAGTTCTTC.

CDR3 sequence reads: CASSPDWLEQFF. DNA of the CDR3: TGTGCCAGCAGTCCTGACTGGCTTGAGCAGTTCTTC. The chain employs TRBV12-3 or TRBV12-4 and TRBJ2-1; D gene unclear. The CDR3 length is 12 residues. V was trimmed by 5 bases and J by 9 bases, leaving 11 bases between them.

This clone occurred a few times. The rearrangement uses TRBV7-3 and TRBJ1-5; D perhaps matches TRBD1 (6 bases). V was cut by 7 bases and J by 7 bases, with 17 bases left in between. This CDR3 spans 14 amino acids. Looked up from germline, CDR1 is SGHTA and CDR2 is FQGTGA. CDR3 amino acids: CASNARGGRQPQHF. The CDR3, as DNA: TGTGCCAGCAACGCGAGGGGGGGCAGGCAGCCCCAGCATTTT.

V is TRBV5-1 and J is TRBJ1-6, with 7 bases identical to TRBD1. The ends lost 5 bases at V and 12 bases at J; junction bases unmatched: 14. Per germline, CDR1 SGHRS and CDR2 YFSETQ. The CDR3 sequence is 15 residues long. CDR3 region: CASRGATGPGEPLHF. CDR3 DNA sequence: TGCGCCAGCAGGGGTGCGACAGGGCCGGGGGAACCCCTCCACTTT.

V and J are TRBV7-9 and TRBJ1-3; 8 bases agree with TRBD1. Germline CDR1 reads SEHNR; CDR2 reads FQNEAQ (reference sequence). The V gene end was trimmed by 4 bases and the J gene end by 0 bases; junction bases not matched to a gene: 8. CDR3 length: 17 residues. Here the CDR3 reads CASSSQGARASGNTIYF. CDR3 DNA sequence: TGTGCCAGCAGCTCGCAGGGGGCGCGGGCCTCTGGAAACACCATATATTTT.

About this clone itself: A read error may account for a junction end that differs from germline. V gene TRBV28 combines with J gene TRBJ1-5, with D maybe TRBD1 (6 bases). CDR3 length: 15 amino acids. The germline CDR1 and CDR2 sequences are MDHEN and SYDVKM. CDR3 DNA sequence: TGCGCCAGCAGTTCTGGGGGCGGGAGCAATCAGCCCCAGCATTTT. This gives the protein CASSSGGGSNQPQHF.

This clone has at least ten counts. This chain connects TRBV5-1 to TRBJ2-2, with 10 bases fitting TRBD1. J was trimmed by 6 bases and V by 3 bases; bases with no gene match: 11. CDR1 and CDR2 (germline): SGHRS, YFSETQ. This CDR3 is 17 amino acids long. In nucleotides, the CDR3 is TGCGCCAGCAGCTCCTCCTCGACAGGGGGCGCCGCCGGGGAGCTGTTTTTT. The encoded protein is CASSSSSTGGAAGELFF.